This TCR beta chain comes out of a study of T cell responses to AZD1222 COVID-19 vaccine. Study results and caveats: Reports indicate that nearly half of spike-specific TCRs are directed at unmutated variant regions. Vaccination with two AZD1222 doses was followed by a rise in Spike-specific TCR breadth and depth.

Method: immunoSEQ multiplex PCR; TCRdb's copy keeps in-frame clones and lacks some. The data hold just over 150,000 clones, with more than 75% observed a single time. This clone was detected a few times. Antigen specificity is unknown. This CDR3 spans 14 amino acids. Germline V gives CDR1 SGHRS, CDR2 YFSETQ. The trim removed 3 bases at V and 1 base at J, leaving 1 base unmatched. The origin of this receptor is an adult who received the AZD1222 COVID-19 vaccine. The chain combines TRBV5-1 with TRBJ2-3, with 8 bases that match TRBD2. Sequencing was performed on peripheral blood, taken 28 days after the second AZD1222 dose. The DNA for the CDR3 is TGCGCCAGCAGCTCGCGGGAGGGCACAGATACGCAGTATTTT. Protein sequence: CASSSREGTDTQYF.